Detailed here is one TCR beta chain. What it binds is not known. With 6 bases removed from V and 9 bases from J, the gap between germline ends came to 24 bases. Germline CDR1 and CDR2: MNHNY and SVGAGI (reference sequence). This CDR3 has 16 amino acids. This entry is derived from a study of T cell repertoires in cytomegalovirus infection. Looking at the study overall: The authors used CMV epitopes that were HLA-C-restricted (recently identified) and HLA-B-restricted (well studied). Study-level findings and limits: It was HLA-C-restricted CMV-specific TCR beta clonotypes that dominated the response ex vivo.

TCRdb called the reads again in MiXCR, with one record for every CDR3 protein. The table lists 250,000 to 400,000 distinct CDR3 sequences, around 25% of them singletons. V is TRBV6-6 and J is TRBJ2-1; D possibly matches TRBD1 or TRBD2 (5 bases each). The sample in question was cultured PBMCs, obtained from culture after CMV antigen stimulation. The TCR comes from a human donor in good health (CMV status not recorded). Some clones in this sample may be carry-over from other donors' samples. The CDR3 protein is CASSPRGGGAGVEQFF. In DNA form, the CDR3 reads TGTGCCAGCAGCCCACGGGGTGGGGGAGCCGGCGTTGAGCAGTTCTTC.